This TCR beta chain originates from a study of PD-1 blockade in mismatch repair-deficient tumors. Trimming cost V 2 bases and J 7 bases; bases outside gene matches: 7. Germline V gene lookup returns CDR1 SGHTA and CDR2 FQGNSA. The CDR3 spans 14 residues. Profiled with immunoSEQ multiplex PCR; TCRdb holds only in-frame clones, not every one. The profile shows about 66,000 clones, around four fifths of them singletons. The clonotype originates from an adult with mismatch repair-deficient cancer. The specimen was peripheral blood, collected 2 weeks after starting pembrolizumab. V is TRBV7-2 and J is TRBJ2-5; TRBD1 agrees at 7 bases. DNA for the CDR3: TGTGCCAGCAGCTTACAGGGGGTGACGGCGACCCAGTACTTC. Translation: CASSLQGVTATQYF.